This T cell receptor (beta chain) was sequenced during a study of cytomegalovirus exposure and HLA in healthy donors (dated by TCRdb to about 2017). As for the study more broadly: An earlier analysis of some 500 of the donors reported roughly 270 Gb of sequence data and more than 90 million unique TCR beta sequences from 150 million to 200 million T cells. An early release covering roughly 580 HLA-typed donors comprised roughly 300 gigabases of sequencing data and roughly 85 million unique TCR sequences. Of the approximately 400 genotyped donors, 65% to 90% fell in the genetic ancestry cluster associated with self-reported Caucasian donors. The study aimed to test whether signatures of past pathogen exposure could be identified by cataloging public T cell receptors. The study profiled the T cell repertoires of 500 to 800 subjects by immunosequencing and related them to cytomegalovirus serostatus. Besides the first cohort of roughly 640 subjects, a separate validation cohort made up of 120 different subjects was used. The study combined high-throughput TCR immunosequencing, statistical association of individual TCRs with disease status, and machine learning to predict cytomegalovirus infection status. A later analysis re-analyzed previously published TCR beta repertoires from approximately 700 donors and added high-resolution HLA genotyping to study TCR occurrence patterns. The later analysis used no new phenotypic data to find candidate immune exposures, relying instead on TCR beta sequences and their occurrence across donors. An earlier analysis of approximately 640 of the donors applied high-throughput TCR beta sequencing to assess whether each TCR beta V gene segment acted as functional or pseudogenic. Donor age, sex, ethnicity and CMV serostatus were collected together with the repertoire data. Genome-wide SNP genotypes for about three fifths of the roughly 700 donors were used in a later genetic analysis, which treated that subset as a discovery cohort. Every repertoire in the discovery cohort had been generated on one and the same sequencing platform. Both class I and class II loci were covered by HLA typing, at four-digit resolution. Typing coverage differed by locus: A, B, C, DRB1 and DQB1 were typed in roughly 620-630 donors, DQA1 in about 510, DPA1 in 606, and DPB1 in around 490. Roughly 5 DR-DQ haplotypes were treated as single units for association and clustering because of strong linkage in the cohort. Among around 400 genotyped donors of the cohort, an average of around 220,000 unique TCR beta nucleotide sequences was sequenced per donor, of which approximately 18% were non-productive.

The CDR3 sequence holds 15 residues, the cysteine and phenylalanine included. The DNA shown is the 45-base CDR3, in frame from base 1. Trimming removed 0 bases from V and 3 bases from J, leaving 11 bases between the germline ends. The germline V gene (reference sequence) sets CDR1 to SEHNR and CDR2 to FQNEAQ. In this sample, this clone turned up once. Its antigen remains undetermined. No base quality values were provided; no much bigger clone lies one nucleotide off. Summary of the overall study and its limitations: In vitro tests confirmed that three of the cytomegalovirus-associated TCR beta chains recognize cytomegalovirus antigens. Some IMGT-functional V segments, including TRBV6-2 and TRBV6-3, could not be told apart with the 87-base-pair reads, so those segments were excluded. A further reported finding was that TCR beta sequences accurately predicted the HLA-A and HLA-B alleles for most subjects in the first cohort. A group of highly shared sequence variants was considered likely to be a technical artifact of the sequencing pipeline. A later analysis reported that several top co-occurrence clusters appeared linked to parvovirus B19, influenza, CMV and Epstein-Barr virus. The only immune exposure information available for the cohort was CMV serostatus. At a false discovery rate of 0.05, a later analysis linked fewer than 20,000 TCR beta sequences to specific HLA alleles. According to a later analysis, most CMV-associated TCR beta chains appeared to be HLA-restricted, and the HLA associations seemed to be driven largely by CMV exposure. The earlier analysis of about 600 of the donors excluded some 15 rarely observed V segments, including chromosome 9 orphons, because counts were too low. Correlated functional status among segregating V segments might reflect linkage disequilibrium, but an unknown experimental factor could not be ruled out. Across donors, most TCR sequences were observed very rarely, whereas some public TCRs were present in many individuals. Presence/absence analyses assumed roughly uniform sequencing depth across donors, an assumption that may not hold. Because HLA typing was unavailable for some donors at each locus, only the typed subset was used in association tests. In both the original and validation cohorts, the classifier was reported to diagnose cytomegalovirus status with high specificity and sensitivity. In a later analysis, the rate of TCR association differed among HLA loci, with DRB1 alleles having the most associated TCRs and HLA-C alleles having the fewest. In a later analysis, HLA-associated TCR beta chains showed more clonal expansion and lower generation probabilities than non-associated chains that were equally common. In an earlier analysis of some 540 of the donors, most TCR beta V segments appeared in productive rearrangements about 90% or about 30% of the time, broadly matching IMGT annotations. When HLA alleles, especially DR and DQ, strongly co-occurred, TCR associations were difficult to assign to individual alleles. A total of fewer than 200 TCR beta chains were listed by the study as associated with cytomegalovirus. The cohort was sequenced for TCR beta chains only, and without alpha or paired-chain data the features that could be detected were limited. The authors suggested that the approach could potentially be extended to other disease states and immunological phenotypes. An association between a missense DCLRE1C variant and V-gene and J-gene trimming of TCR beta chains was found in a later genetic analysis and replicated in an independent cohort. In a later genetic analysis, fewer N-insertions in productive TCRs were reported among donors in an Asian-associated ancestry cluster than the roughly 700-donor mean.

Library preparation used the immunoSEQ multiplex PCR assay. The multiplex PCR relied on a mix of 60 forward primers for TCR Vbeta segments and 13 reverse primers for TCR Jbeta segments. The CDR3 region of rearranged TCR beta genes was amplified from genomic DNA with a multiplex PCR assay. The Illumina HiSeq System was used to sequence the amplified TCR beta libraries as 87-base-pair reads. The authors processed their data as follows. A later analysis tallied around 82 million unique TCR beta chains across the 650 to 750 repertoires, and around 9.9 million of those chains were shared by two or more donors. Raw reads were error-corrected and collapsed into unique sequences by a nearest-neighbor algorithm in which closely related sequences were merged to remove PCR and sequencing errors. Alignment of CDR3 sequences to IMGT reference sequences was used to assign V, D and J gene segments. Each retained sequence needed at least a six-nucleotide match to both a V gene segment and a J gene segment. Rearrangements were called productive when the CDR3 lacked stop codons and stayed in frame with V and J; all others were non-productive. Following IMGT convention, CDR3 was defined as the stretch from the second conserved V-encoded cysteine up to the conserved J-encoded phenylalanine. The earlier analysis of approximately 500 of the donors excluded sequences that lacked an unambiguous match to a single V gene segment. An earlier analysis of a few hundred of the donors called V segments functional above 56.7% productive rearrangements and segregating when the between-donor standard deviation exceeded 5%. To diagnose cytomegalovirus status from the catalog of TCR beta chain sequences, a statistical classification framework was built. In a later analysis, TCR nucleotide sequences were compared against IMGT/GENE-DB human TR gene sequences so that V and J genes could be assigned. In a later analysis, CDR3 sequences and most-parsimonious VDJ recombination scenarios were assigned using the TCRdist pipeline. A later analysis defined each TCR beta chain by its CDR3 amino acid sequence plus V-gene family, and excluded reads lacking a unique V-gene family. A later analysis removed roughly 590 highly shared, low-generation-probability nucleotide sequences to deal with suspected cross-contamination and a sequencing artifact. In a later analysis, a clonal expansion index for each public chain was calculated from normalized within-repertoire ranks of inferred template counts. In a later analysis, generation probabilities were computed with a VDJ recombination model fitted to out-of-frame rearrangements, and the resulting probabilities were checked against IGoR. In a later analysis, TCR-TCR, TCR-HLA and TCR-CMV co-occurrence was scored with hypergeometric tests, and a repertoire-size bias correction was applied to TCR pairs. False discovery rates were estimated in a later analysis by permuting HLA or CMV assignments 20 times. In a later analysis, co-occurring TCRs were grouped using DBSCAN, and TCRdist sequence similarity was added for clustering within HLA-allele-positive subsets. Repertoires with fewer than 30,000 or more than 120,000 public chains, plus five repertoires with anomalous nucleotide sharing, were excluded from co-occurrence clustering. Entries here come from immuneACCESS through TCRdb and include only in-frame sequences with V and J called. Some clones fail to appear in such tables; in the studies checked, an unresolved V gene covers under half of the shortfall, and the cause of the remainder is unknown. V, J and clone size reflect that table, while D and trimming were determined from the DNA. The sample profile shows about 110,000 clones; around 70% of them were found once. Under 13% of the sample comes from the top ten.

The cohort was made up of 666 healthy bone marrow donors. At the time of sampling, every cohort member was nominally healthy, though immune exposures that went unrecorded were likely present. The donor tested CMV seropositive and was one of the 289 seropositive cohort members. A peripheral blood sample was provided by each donor, and peripheral blood mononuclear cells were used for TCR beta sequencing. The Qiagen DNeasy Blood Extraction Kit was used to extract genomic DNA from the blood cell samples. This clonotype was sampled from a man aged 35-49 years in good health and CMV-seropositive. The sample comprised PBMCs. The V and J genes are TRBV7-9 and TRBJ2-5; 6 matching bases give a weak D call of TRBD1. The DNA sequence reads TGTGCCAGCAGCTTAGCTGTAACAGGGAAAGAGACCCAGTACTTC. Its translation reads: CASSLAVTGKETQYF.